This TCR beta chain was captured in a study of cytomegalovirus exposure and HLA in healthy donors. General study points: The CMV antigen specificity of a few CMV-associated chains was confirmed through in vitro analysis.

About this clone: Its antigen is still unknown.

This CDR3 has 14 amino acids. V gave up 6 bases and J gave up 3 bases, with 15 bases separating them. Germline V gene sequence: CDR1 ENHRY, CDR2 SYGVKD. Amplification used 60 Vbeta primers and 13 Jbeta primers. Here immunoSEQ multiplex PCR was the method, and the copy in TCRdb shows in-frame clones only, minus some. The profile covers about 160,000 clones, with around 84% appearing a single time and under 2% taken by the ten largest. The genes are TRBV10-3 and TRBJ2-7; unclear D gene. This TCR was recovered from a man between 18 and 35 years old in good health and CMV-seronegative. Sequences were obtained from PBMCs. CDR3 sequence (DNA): TGTGCCATCAGCCCGGGTAGGCTAAACTACGAGCAGTACTTC. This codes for CAISPGRLNYEQYF.